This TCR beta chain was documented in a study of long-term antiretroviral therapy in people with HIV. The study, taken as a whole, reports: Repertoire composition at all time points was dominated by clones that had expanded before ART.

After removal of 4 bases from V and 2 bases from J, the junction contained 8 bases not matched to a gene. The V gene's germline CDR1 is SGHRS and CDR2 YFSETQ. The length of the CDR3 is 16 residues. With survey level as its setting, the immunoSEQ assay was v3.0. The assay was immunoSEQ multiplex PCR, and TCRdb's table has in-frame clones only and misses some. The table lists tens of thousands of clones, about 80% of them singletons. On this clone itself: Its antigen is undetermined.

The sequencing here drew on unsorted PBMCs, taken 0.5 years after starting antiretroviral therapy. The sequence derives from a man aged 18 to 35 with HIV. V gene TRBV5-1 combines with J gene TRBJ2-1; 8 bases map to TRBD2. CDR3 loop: CASSQGGGPTYNEQFF. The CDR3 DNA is TGCGCCAGCAGCCAGGGCGGGGGGCCAACCTACAATGAGCAGTTCTTC.